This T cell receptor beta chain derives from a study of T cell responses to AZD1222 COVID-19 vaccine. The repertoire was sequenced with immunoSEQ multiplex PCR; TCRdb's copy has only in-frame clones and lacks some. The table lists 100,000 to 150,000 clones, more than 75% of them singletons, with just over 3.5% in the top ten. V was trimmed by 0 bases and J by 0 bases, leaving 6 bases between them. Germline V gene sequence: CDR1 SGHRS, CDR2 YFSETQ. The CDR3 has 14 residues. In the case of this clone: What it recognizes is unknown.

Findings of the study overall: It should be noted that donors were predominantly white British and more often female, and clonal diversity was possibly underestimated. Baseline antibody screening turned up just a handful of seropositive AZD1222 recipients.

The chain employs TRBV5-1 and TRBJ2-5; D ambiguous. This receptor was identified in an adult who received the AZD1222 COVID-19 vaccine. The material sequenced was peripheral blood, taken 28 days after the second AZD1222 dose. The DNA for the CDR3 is TGCGCCAGCAGCTTGGACCCGTACCAAGAGACCCAGTACTTC. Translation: CASSLDPYQETQYF. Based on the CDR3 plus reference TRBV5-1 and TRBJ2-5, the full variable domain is KAGVTQTPRYLIKTRGQQVTLSCSPISGHRSVSWYQQTPGQGLQFLFEYFSETQRNKGNFPGRFSGRQFSNSRSEMNVSTLELGDSALYLCASSLDPYQETQYFGPGTRLLVL.